This T cell receptor (beta chain) was sequenced during a study of cytomegalovirus exposure and HLA in healthy donors. The PCR made use of 60 Vbeta and 13 Jbeta primers. The authors' processing: It was a later analysis that counted tens of millions of unique TCR beta chains, of which 9 million to 13 million were shared. Sequenced by immunoSEQ multiplex PCR; TCRdb stores in-frame clones only, minus some. V and J calls and clone size are as listed in that table; D and trimming were resolved from the DNA. The sample yields about 150,000 clones, over 70% seen once. Points from the study as a whole: Later analysis demonstrated an association between a missense DCLRE1C variant and TCR beta V- and J-gene trimming. A later look showed TCR association rates differing by HLA locus, highest for DRB1 and lowest for HLA-C.

This CDR3 is built from 14 residues. Germline CDR1 and CDR2: SEHNR and FQNEAQ (reference sequence). V was cut by 6 bases and J by 2 bases, with 14 bases left in between. Worth noting for this clone: Its target is unknown. In the same sample, other DNA sequences code for this CDR3.

This TCR was sampled from a male donor in good health and CMV-seronegative. Input material: PBMCs. J is TRBJ2-7 and V is TRBV7-9; a weak D match, TRBD1 (6 bases). The CDR3 loop is CASSFRGATYEQYF. For the CDR3, the DNA is TGTGCCAGCAGTTTCAGGGGCGCAACCTACGAGCAGTACTTC. The variable domain in full, completed from reference TRBV7-9 and TRBJ2-7, reads DTGVSQNPRHKITKRGQNVTFRCDPISEHNRLYWYRQTLGQGPEFLTYFQNEAQLEKSRLLSDRFSAERPKGSFSTLEIQRTEQGDSAMYLCASSFRGATYEQYFGPGTRLTVT.